A single sample gave rise to the 19 T cell receptor beta chains below, sequenced in a study of blood T cells in healthy people across ages. Combining a sample-barcoded 5' primer with a J-beta primer mix, a second PCR ran for roughly 6 to 12 cycles. TCRdb independently ran MiXCR on the 5' RACE reads; one entry per CDR3 protein. The sample shows approximately 1,700,000 distinct CDR3 sequences, about two fifths of them seen only once. Sequencing was done on a sample of blood. These receptors were taken from a human donor in good health.

This clonotype has at least ten counts. The chain employs TRBV7-2 and TRBJ2-3; TRBD2 matches at 11 bases. The V segment lost 6 bases and the J segment 5 bases; nucleotides outside the gene matches: 7. The CDR3 runs to 15 residues. CDR1 and CDR2 from the germline V gene are SGHTA and FQGNSA. The CDR3 coding sequence is TGTGCCAGCAGTTATACTAGCGGGAGTGGAGATACGCAGTATTTT. This encodes CASSYTSGSGDTQYF.

In its sample, this clonotype was seen once. The CDR3 is CASSSWDRIDEQYF. CDR3 nucleotides: TGTGCCAGCAGTTCCTGGGACAGGATTGACGAGCAGTACTTC. This chain joins TRBV12-3 or TRBV12-4 and TRBJ2-7, with 8 positions matching TRBD1. V lost 4 bases to trimming and J lost 5 bases; unmatched junction nucleotides: 7. The CDR3 consists of 14 residues.

In this sample, this clonotype turned up a few times. The chain combines TRBV7-9 with TRBJ1-2; no firm D call. Between the trimmed V and J ends, which lost 5 bases and 4 bases, there was a span of 17 bases. Germline assignment: CDR1 SEHNR and CDR2 FQNEAQ (reference sequence). The CDR3 runs to 15 residues. CDR3 nucleotides: TGTGCCAGCAGCGTGGGGATTGGCACGGCCTATGGCTACACCTTC. Protein: CASSVGIGTAYGYTF.

The chain has TRBV5-1 and TRBJ2-2, with D unclear. Between the trimmed V and J ends, which lost 4 bases and 7 bases, there was a span of 11 bases. CDR3 length: 13 amino acids. CDR1 is SGHRS, CDR2 YFSETQ, per germline. The CDR3 loop reads CASSTLVDGELFF. The CDR3 region has the DNA TGCGCCAGCAGCACTCTGGTGGACGGGGAGCTGTTTTTT.

The rearrangement uses TRBV19 and TRBJ2-3; D gene unclear. Trimming took off 6 bases at V and 1 base at J, with 17 bases between the two ends. The CDR3 length is 16 residues. The V gene's germline CDR1 is LNHDA and CDR2 SQIVND (reference sequence). CDR3 sequence: CASSPTGIRGTDTQYF. DNA for the CDR3: TGTGCCAGTAGCCCAACGGGCATCCGGGGCACAGATACGCAGTATTTT.

This clonotype has only a few counts. The chain carries TRBV4-3 and TRBJ2-1; TRBD2 might be the D (7 bases). CDR3 size: 13 residues. Germline loops: CDR1 LGHNA, CDR2 YSLEER. V lost 6 bases and J 12 bases, leaving 18 bases between the germline ends. The CDR3 protein is CASSQRGGEGQFF. In nucleotides, the CDR3 is TGCGCCAGCAGTCAGAGGGGGGGGGAAGGGCAGTTCTTC.

There are a few counts of this clonotype. The chain combines TRBV20-1 with TRBJ1-2; D not resolved. V lost 7 bases to trimming and J lost 4 bases, with 19 bases between them. Germline-derived CDR1 and CDR2 are DFQATT and SNEGSKA (reference sequence). The CDR3 runs to 14 residues. The CDR3 protein is CSGGIGRRPYGYTF. The CDR3 DNA reads TGCAGTGGGGGAATTGGTAGGAGACCCTATGGCTACACCTTC.

This chain connects TRBV9 to TRBJ1-2; tentatively, D is TRBD1 (6 bases). V lost 4 bases and J 2 bases, leaving 15 bases between the germline ends. This CDR3 comprises 15 residues. The germline gives CDR1 SGDLS, CDR2 YYNGEE. The CDR3 DNA reads as TGTGCCAGCAGCCGAGGGGGGAAGGGGAACTATGGCTACACCTTC. Translation gives CASSRGGKGNYGYTF.

This clonotype has more than one count but fewer than ten. The chain combines TRBV6-1 with TRBJ2-7; D is possibly TRBD1 (6 bases). This CDR3 contains 15 residues. CDR1 is MNHNS and CDR2 is SASEGT in the germline V gene. Trimming took 3 bases from V and 3 from J, leaving 15 bases between them. CDR3 bases: TGTGCCAGCAGTGATGGGGGCGGATATTACTACGAGCAGTACTTC. Its translation is CASSDGGGYYYEQYF.

This clonotype was seen many times. The V gene is TRBV9, the J gene TRBJ2-1, with 7 nucleotides matching TRBD2. After removal of 0 bases from V and 1 base from J, the junction contained 4 bases not matched to a gene. CDR3 length: 16 amino acids. Germline CDR1 SGDLS, CDR2 YYNGEE. The CDR3 reads CASSVDPAGSYNEQFF. In DNA form, the CDR3 reads TGTGCCAGCAGCGTAGACCCAGCGGGGTCCTACAATGAGCAGTTCTTC.

This rearrangement joins TRBV6-2 or TRBV6-3 to TRBJ2-6, with D unresolved. The CDR3 is 16 residues long. Germline-derived CDR1 and CDR2 are MNHEY and SVGEGT. Trimming cost V 6 bases and J 2 bases, with 14 bases left between them. The CDR3 region has the DNA TGTGCCAGCAGCATGGATATAGGCACTGGGGCCAACGTCCTGACTTTC. It specifies CASSMDIGTGANVLTF.

Only a few counts were recorded for this clonotype. The chain uses TRBV10-3 and TRBJ2-7; no clear D. This CDR3 region has 13 residues. Per the germline V gene, CDR1 is ENHRY and CDR2 is SYGVKD. Trimming took 4 bases from V and 1 from J, leaving 8 bases between them. The CDR3 sequence is CAISGRDSYEQYF. The CDR3 nucleotides read TGTGCCATCAGTGGAAGGGATTCCTACGAGCAGTACTTC.

For the CDR3, the DNA is TGCAGTGCTTTACGGACTAGCGGGGGACACGCCCAGTACTTC. Translation: CSALRTSGGHAQYF. This chain connects TRBV20-1 to TRBJ2-5, with TRBD2 identical over 13 bases. Germline assignment: CDR1 DFQATT and CDR2 SNEGSKA (reference sequence). The CDR3 sequence is 14 residues long. Losses at the gene ends were 5 bases for V and 9 bases for J; bases not matched to a gene: 9.

The rearrangement links TRBV20-1 to TRBJ2-1, with 8 bases identical to TRBD2. The CDR3 runs 15 residues. Germline V gene data show CDR1 as DFQATT and CDR2 as SNEGSKA (reference sequence). J gave up 8 bases and V 5 bases, and 14 bases lay outside the gene matches. CDR3 amino acids: CSAQAGASYRDEQFF. CDR3 sequence (DNA): TGCAGTGCTCAAGCGGGGGCTTCTTATCGGGATGAGCAGTTCTTC.

This clonotype was picked up a small number of times. The J gene is TRBJ1-1, the V gene TRBV5-1; no reliable D call. The CDR3 loop spans 14 amino acids. Trimming cost V 4 bases and J 1 base, with 11 bases left between them. The V gene's germline CDR1 is SGHRS and CDR2 YFSETQ. CDR3 sequence (DNA): TGCGCCAGCAGCCCGATCCACGGGAACACTGAAGCTTTCTTT. This encodes CASSPIHGNTEAFF.

This clonotype was found a few times. The gene calls are TRBV6-2 or TRBV6-3 and TRBJ2-1; 7 bases are shared with TRBD1. CDR3 length: 15 residues. V was pared by 6 bases and J by 4 bases, with 9 bases of the junction left unmatched. Germline-derived CDR1 and CDR2 are MNHEY and SVGEGT. CDR3 bases: TGTGCCAGCAGACAGGGGCGCTACAGTTACAATGAGCAGTTCTTC. Translated: CASRQGRYSYNEQFF.

V and J are TRBV9 and TRBJ2-4; TRBD2 might be the D (5 bases). The DNA matches TRBJ2-7 better at its end, which makes the J call doubtful. This CDR3 region has 15 residues. CDR1 SGDLS and CDR2 YYNGEE come from the germline V gene. CDR3 residues: CASSVEGSVAYEQYF. The CDR3 bases are TGTGCCAGCAGCGTAGAAGGTAGCGTAGCCTACGAGCAGTACTTC.

The V and J genes are TRBV6-2 or TRBV6-3 and TRBJ2-5, with 7 nucleotides matching TRBD1. Per germline, CDR1 MNHEY and CDR2 SVGEGT. The CDR3 spans 14 residues. V lost 6 bases and J lost 4; bases outside the gene matches: 8. In DNA form, the CDR3 reads TGTGCCAGCAGCTACCTGACAGGGCTAGAGACCCAGTACTTC. Translated: CASSYLTGLETQYF.

The chain joins TRBV12-3 or TRBV12-4 to TRBJ1-5; tentative D call: TRBD1 (5 bases). The V end was cut by 4 bases, the J end by 5 bases, with 18 bases between. This CDR3 region has 16 residues. The CDR3 protein is CASSSLTDGYDQPQHF. The CDR3 DNA follows: TGTGCCAGCAGTTCACTGACAGACGGGTATGATCAGCCCCAGCATTTT.